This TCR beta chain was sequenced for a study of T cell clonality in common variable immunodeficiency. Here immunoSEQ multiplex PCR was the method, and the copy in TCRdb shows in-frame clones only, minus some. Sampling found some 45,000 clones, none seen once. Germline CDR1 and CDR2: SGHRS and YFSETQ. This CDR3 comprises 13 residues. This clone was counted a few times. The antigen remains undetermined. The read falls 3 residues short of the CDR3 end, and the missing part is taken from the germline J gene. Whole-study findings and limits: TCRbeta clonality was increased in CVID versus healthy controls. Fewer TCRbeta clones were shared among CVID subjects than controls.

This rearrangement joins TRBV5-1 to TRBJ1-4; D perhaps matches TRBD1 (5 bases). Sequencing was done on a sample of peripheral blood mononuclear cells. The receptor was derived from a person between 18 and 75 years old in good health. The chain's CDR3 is CASSLEGLSPLFF. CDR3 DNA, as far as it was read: TGCGCCAGCAGCTTGGAGGGGCTTTCACCA.